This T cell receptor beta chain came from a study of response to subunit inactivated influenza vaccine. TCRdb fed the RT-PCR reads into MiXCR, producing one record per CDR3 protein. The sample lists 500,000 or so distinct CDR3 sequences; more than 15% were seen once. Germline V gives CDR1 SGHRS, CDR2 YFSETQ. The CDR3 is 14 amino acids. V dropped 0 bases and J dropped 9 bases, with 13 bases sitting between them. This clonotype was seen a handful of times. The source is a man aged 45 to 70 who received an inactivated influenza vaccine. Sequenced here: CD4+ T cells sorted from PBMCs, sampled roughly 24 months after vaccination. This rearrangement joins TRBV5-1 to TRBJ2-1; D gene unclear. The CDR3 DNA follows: TGCGCCAGCAGCTTGGGCGCTAGTATAGTTGAGCAGTTCTTC. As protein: CASSLGASIVEQFF.